This T cell receptor beta chain derives from a study of T cell responses to AZD1222 COVID-19 vaccine (dated by TCRdb to the early 2020s). Concerning the study at large: AZD1222 recipients with second doses at about 4 weeks or about 12 weeks were pooled, because spike-specific TCR depth and breadth did not differ between schedules. A total of 233 trial participants underwent TCR sequencing, of whom approximately 210 received two doses of AZD1222 and about 26 received two doses of the MenACWY control vaccine. Enrollment into the trials was organized by age into subgroups of 18-55, 56-69 and 70-plus years, and those subgroups contained about 160, 30 and 59 TCR-sequenced participants, respectively. The paper's findings and limits, for the study overall: After two AZD1222 doses, both the breadth and the depth of spike-specific TCRs were significantly higher than at day 0 and than in MenACWY recipients. Nearly half of unique spike-specific TCRs reportedly recognized epitopes outside regions mutated in the B.1.351 and B.1.1.7 variants. In the small 56-69-year group, the increase in depth fell short of significance, most likely because of low power. No day 14 peak-response samples were available, so repertoires were characterized only after the peak T cell response. CD4 TCRs associated with the vaccine covered the entire spike protein, and the dominant responses were in regions 160-218 and 743-854. Only five to seven AZD1222 recipients were SARS-CoV-2 seropositive at baseline, limiting conclusions about previously exposed vaccinees. Participants were mostly white British, with more females than males. The authors suggested clonal diversity may have been underestimated.

The CDR3, from cysteine to phenylalanine, totals 14 residues. CDR3 DNA is the only sequence kept; it has 42 bases, read in frame from the first base. The germline V gene specifies MDHEN as CDR1 and SYDVKM as CDR2. Relative to germline, V is 3 bases shorter and J is 4 bases shorter, with 12 bases between their ends. Comments on this clone: Its antigen target is currently unknown. Per-base qualities were not stored, and no clone one base away is much larger.

The CDR3 regions of human TCRbeta chains were analyzed by immunosequencing. The paper's processing steps were these. TCRs in the repertoires were compared against a reference library of SARS-CoV-2-specific TCRs that had been generated with the MIRA antigen-specificity platform. Breadth was defined as the fraction of unique TCRs that were SARS-CoV-2-associated. Depth was defined as the fraction of total T cells that were SARS-CoV-2-associated. Using the MIRA data, each spike-specific TCR was assigned both to the spike region to which the TCR was reactive and to a CD4 or CD8 class. Log10-transformed breadth and depth values were compared by one-way ANOVA with Sidak's multiple comparisons tests. In its TCRdb copy, this immuneACCESS table keeps in-frame sequences only and misses some clones. Where compared with another copy, unresolved V genes explain less than half of these, and the others have no known cause. V and J calls and clone size are those listed in that table; D and trimming were worked out from the DNA. The sample table lists some 98,000 clones, around nine tenths of them with a count of one. The ten most abundant clones make up 13% of the sample.

According to the study, the label for this sample's time point signals: baseline before first vaccination. Vaccinee samples were obtained from the UK trials COV001 and COV002, which included a single-blind randomized controlled phase 2/3 trial of AZD1222 (ChAdOx1 nCoV-19) in healthy adults. Trial participant PBMC samples were collected at day 0 and day 28 after the second dose for TCRbeta chain sequencing. The chain employs TRBV28 and TRBJ1-2; TRBD1 might be the D gene, on 6 matching bases. The source was peripheral blood, collected on day 0 of AZD1222 vaccination. The TCR was taken from an adult in good health. The CDR3 has the sequence CASSFGGTTYGYTF. In nucleotide form, the sequence is TGTGCCAGCAGTTTCGGGGGGACAACCTATGGCTACACCTTC.